The clone carrying this T cell receptor beta chain was counted once. The antigen remains undetermined. Clones were read by immunoSEQ multiplex PCR, and TCRdb kept only the in-frame ones, dropping some. The sample lists about 140,000 clones, approximately 90% occurring once. This specimen belongs to a study of T cell responses to AZD1222 COVID-19 vaccine. The study's findings and limits: Vaccine-associated CD4 TCRs spanned spike, dominant at 160-218 and 743-854.

Trimming left V 5 bases short and J 6 bases short, with 17 bases between. CDR3 length: 14 residues. The germline V gene has CDR1 LNHDA and CDR2 SQIVND (reference sequence). The specimen comprised peripheral blood, sampled 28 days after the second AZD1222 dose. This chain uses TRBV19 with TRBJ2-7, with D possibly matching TRBD2 (5 bases). The clonotype was recovered from an adult who received the AZD1222 COVID-19 vaccine. CDR3 residues: CASSPSREFGEQYF. The CDR3, as DNA: TGTGCCAGTAGTCCTAGTAGGGAGTTCGGCGAGCAGTACTTC.